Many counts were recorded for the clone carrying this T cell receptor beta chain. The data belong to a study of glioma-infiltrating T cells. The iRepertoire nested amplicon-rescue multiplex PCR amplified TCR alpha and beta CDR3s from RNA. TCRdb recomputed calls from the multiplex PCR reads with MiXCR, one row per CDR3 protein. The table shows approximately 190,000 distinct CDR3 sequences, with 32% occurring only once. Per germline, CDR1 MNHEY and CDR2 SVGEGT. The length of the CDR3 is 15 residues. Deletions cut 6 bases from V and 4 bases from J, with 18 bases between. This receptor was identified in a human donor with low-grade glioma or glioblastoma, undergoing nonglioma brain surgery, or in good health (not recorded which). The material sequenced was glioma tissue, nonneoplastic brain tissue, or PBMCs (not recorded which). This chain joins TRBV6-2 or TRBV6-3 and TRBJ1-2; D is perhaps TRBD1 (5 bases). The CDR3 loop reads CASSLLIGVAYGYTF. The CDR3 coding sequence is TGTGCCAGCAGCCTACTAATAGGGGTCGCCTATGGCTACACCTTC.